This TCR beta chain came from a study of cytotoxic CD8 clonotypes in ibrutinib-treated CLL. Germline loops: CDR1 SGHTA, CDR2 FQGNSA. The length of the CDR3 is 18 residues. J was trimmed by 2 bases and V by 5 bases; bases with no gene match: 13. This clone appeared a few times. Sequencing was performed with immunoSEQ multiplex PCR; in TCRdb, only in-frame clones are kept and a portion is missing. The table shows about 330,000 clones, with 67% occurring only once. The source material was PBMCs, sampled after 36 months of ibrutinib treatment. The V and J genes are TRBV7-2 and TRBJ1-5; 9 nucleotides align to TRBD1. The receptor was isolated from a human donor with chronic lymphocytic leukemia. Here the CDR3 reads CASSRGQGGEGGNQPQHF. Here the CDR3 DNA reads TGTGCCAGCAGCCGGGGACAGGGAGGGGAAGGGGGCAATCAGCCCCAGCATTTT.